Listed below are T cell receptor beta chains from one sample, sequenced in a study of identical twins. TCRdb re-derived calls from the 5' RACE reads in MiXCR, one entry per CDR3 protein. There are some 1,700,000 distinct CDR3 sequences in the sample; under 35% occur only once, and under 0.35% lies in the top ten. Sequencing input: cord blood. Receptor source: a newborn girl in good health. Both conserved end residues are part of each CDR3. D genes are given only for firm matches. Only some rows state a clone size, as once, few, many or a class for expanded clones.

clone size	V gene	J gene	D gene	CDR3 DNA	CDR3 protein
.	TRBV4-2	TRBJ1-6	.	TGTGCCAGCAGCCAAGAAGGCAGGAGTAATTCACCCCTCCACTTT	CASSQEGRSNSPLHF
.	TRBV24-1	TRBJ2-7	TRBD1	TGTGCCACCAGTGATGGGACAGGTAACTCCTACGAGCAGTACTTC	CATSDGTGNSYEQYF
many	TRBV29-1	TRBJ2-5	TRBD2	TGCAGCGTTGACACTAGCGGGGCAAAAGAGACCCAGTACTTC	CSVDTSGAKETQYF
.	TRBV27	TRBJ2-5	.	TGTGCCAGCGCCATAGACAGGCGACAAGAGACCCAGTACTTC	CASAIDRRQETQYF
few	TRBV20-1	TRBJ2-7	.	TGCAGTGCTAGAGAGGGCCCCCTAGGAACCTACTACGAGCAGTACTTC	CSAREGPLGTYYEQYF
.	TRBV12-5	TRBJ2-5	.	TGTGCTAGTGGTTGGTCGCTGTTTCGAGAGACCCAGTACTTC	CASGWSLFRETQYF
few	TRBV6-1	TRBJ1-1	.	TGTGCCAGCAGTGAAGGCCGGGGGGCACCCAACACTGAAGCTTTCTTT	CASSEGRGAPNTEAFF
few	TRBV6-1	TRBJ1-2	.	TGTGCCAGCAGTGTCGAGTATCAGGGGTTTGATGGCTACACCTTC	CASSVEYQGFDGYTF
few	TRBV19	TRBJ2-3	TRBD2	TGTGCCACGGCCCGAACGCTAGCGGAAACCACAGATACGCAGTATTTT	CATARTLAETTDTQYF
few	TRBV7-2	TRBJ2-2	TRBD2	TGTGCCAGCAGCTCTTACACTAGCGGGTGGAACACCGGGGAGCTGTTTTTT	CASSSYTSGWNTGELFF
.	TRBV24-1	TRBJ1-2	.	TGTGCCACCAGTGATTCGAAACGGATCTATGGCTACACCTTC	CATSDSKRIYGYTF
few	TRBV20-1	TRBJ2-1	TRBD1	TGCAGTGCTAGAGTTGGGACAGGGGATTGGACAAATGAGCAGTTCTTC	CSARVGTGDWTNEQFF
.	TRBV2	TRBJ1-2	TRBD1	TGTGCCAGCAGACCCGGGACAGTCGATCGCTACACCTTC	CASRPGTVDRYTF
.	TRBV20-1	TRBJ1-1	TRBD1	TGCAGTGCCCCCGGGACAGGCCTCTATGAAGCTTTCTTT	CSAPGTGLYEAFF
few	TRBV6-1	TRBJ1-6	.	TGTGCCAGCAGTGAAGCGGTGAGCTCCTATAATTCACCCCTCCACTTT	CASSEAVSSYNSPLHF
.	TRBV2	TRBJ2-2	TRBD2	TGTGCCAGCGGAAAGGCTAGCGGGGGCCCACACGGGGAGCTGTTTTTT	CASGKASGGPHGELFF
many	TRBV29-1	TRBJ2-7	.	TGCAGCGTTGAGGCAGGGCCCTACGAGCAGTACTTC	CSVEAGPYEQYF
few	TRBV10-3	TRBJ1-1	.	TGTGCCACCCAAGGGACCACTGAAGCTTTCTTT	CATQGTTEAFF
few	TRBV20-1	TRBJ2-7	.	TGCAGTCAGACTATACCCGCCTGGCACGAGCAGTACTTC	CSQTIPAWHEQYF
few	TRBV5-1	TRBJ2-2	TRBD2	TGCGCCAGCAGCTTACTAGCGGGGGACCGCACCGGGGAGCTGTTTTTT	CASSLLAGDRTGELFF
.	TRBV7-2	TRBJ2-1	TRBD2	TGTGCCAGCAGCTTAGCGTCGACTAGCGGTCAAGAGACCCAGTTCTTC	CASSLASTSGQETQFF
few	TRBV7-9	TRBJ2-3	TRBD2	TGTGCCAGCAGCTTGTTGCGGGGGTTCACAGATACGCAGTATTTT	CASSLLRGFTDTQYF
.	TRBV10-3	TRBJ1-2	.	TGTGCCATCAGTGATGCAGGAGGCTACACCTTC	CAISDAGGYTF
many	TRBV11-2	TRBJ1-4	TRBD1	TGTGCCAGCAGCCCCGGGACAGGTTATGAAAAACTGTTTTTT	CASSPGTGYEKLFF
.	TRBV7-2	TRBJ2-5	TRBD2	TGTGCCAGCAGCTTAGTATCACTAGCGGGGGGAGAGGAGCAAGAGACCCAGTACTTC	CASSLVSLAGGEEQETQYF
.	TRBV28	TRBJ2-4	TRBD1	TGTGTCAGCAGTCCCGGGACAGGGATATGGGAGCAGTACTTC	CVSSPGTGIWEQYF
.	TRBV3-1	TRBJ2-1	TRBD2	TGTGCCAGCAGAACGGGACTAGCGGAAAACTACAATGAGCAGTTCTTC	CASRTGLAENYNEQFF
.	TRBV7-9	TRBJ2-5	.	TGTGCCAGCAGCTTAGAAAGTAGGTCGGAGACCCAGTACTTC	CASSLESRSETQYF
.	TRBV2	TRBJ2-1	TRBD2	TGTGCCAGCATACTAGCGGGGTCTAGCTCCTACAATGAGCAGTTCTTC	CASILAGSSSYNEQFF
.	TRBV20-1	TRBJ2-7	.	TGCACCGGGGTGCAGGGAAATGAGCAGTACTTC	CTGVQGNEQYF
.	TRBV20-1	TRBJ2-2	.	TGCAGTGGACATAAGAACACCGGGGAGCTGTTTTTT	CSGHKNTGELFF
few	TRBV6-1	TRBJ2-7	.	TGTGCCAGCAGGCCCCTCATCACAGGGAACGAGCAGTACTTC	CASRPLITGNEQYF
.	TRBV7-6	TRBJ2-7	.	TGTGCCAGCAGCTTAGGGACGTCCGGGATGGAGTACTTC	CASSLGTSGMEYF
few	TRBV20-1	TRBJ1-2	TRBD1	TGCAGTGCTAGAAAACTGGGGACAGGTGGGGGGTTGAAGCATGGCTACACCTTC	CSARKLGTGGGLKHGYTF
few	TRBV9	TRBJ2-1	TRBD2	TGTGCCAGCAGCGTAGCCCTCTTTACGGGGGGGCTTGACAATGAGCAGTTCTTC	CASSVALFTGGLDNEQFF
few	TRBV20-1	TRBJ2-1	TRBD2	TGCAGTGCTAGTCGGGCGAGCATTAGTCTAGCGGGAGTGAATGAGCAGTTCTTC	CSASRASISLAGVNEQFF
.	TRBV2	TRBJ2-1	TRBD2	TGTGCCAGCAGTCGGGACTACCCGACAGTTTACAATGAGCAGTTCTTC	CASSRDYPTVYNEQFF
.	TRBV20-1	TRBJ1-5	.	TGCAGTGCTAGACCGGGGACAAGGCGGAATCAGCCCCAGCATTTT	CSARPGTRRNQPQHF
once	TRBV18	TRBJ1-1	TRBD1	TGTGCCAGCCCACCTCTAGACAGGGTGAGCACTGAAGCTTTCTTT	CASPPLDRVSTEAFF
few	TRBV20-1	TRBJ2-4	.	TGCAGTGCTAGATTTCTCGCTGACCTAGCCAAAAACATTCAGTACTTC	CSARFLADLAKNIQYF
few	TRBV28	TRBJ1-2	TRBD1	TGTGCCAGCAGTACAGGGGGCAAAAACTATGGCTACACCTTC	CASSTGGKNYGYTF
few	TRBV20-1	TRBJ1-2	.	TGCAGTGCCCCCCGAACAGGGCGGGGCAACTATGGCTACACCTTC	CSAPRTGRGNYGYTF